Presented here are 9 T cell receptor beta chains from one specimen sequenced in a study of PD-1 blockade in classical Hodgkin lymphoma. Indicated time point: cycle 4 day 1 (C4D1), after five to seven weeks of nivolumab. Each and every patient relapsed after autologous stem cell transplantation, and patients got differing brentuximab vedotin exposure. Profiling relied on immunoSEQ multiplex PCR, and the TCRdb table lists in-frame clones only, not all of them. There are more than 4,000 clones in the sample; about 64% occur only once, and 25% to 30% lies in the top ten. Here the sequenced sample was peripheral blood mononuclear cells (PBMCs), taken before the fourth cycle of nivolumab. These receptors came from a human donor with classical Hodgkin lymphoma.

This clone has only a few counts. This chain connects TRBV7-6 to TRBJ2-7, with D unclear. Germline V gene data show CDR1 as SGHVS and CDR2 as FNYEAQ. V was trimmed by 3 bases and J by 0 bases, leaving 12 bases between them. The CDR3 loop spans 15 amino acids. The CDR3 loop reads CASSFSPVPSYEQYF. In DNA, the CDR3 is TGTGCCAGCAGCTTCTCTCCTGTTCCCTCCTACGAGCAGTACTTC.

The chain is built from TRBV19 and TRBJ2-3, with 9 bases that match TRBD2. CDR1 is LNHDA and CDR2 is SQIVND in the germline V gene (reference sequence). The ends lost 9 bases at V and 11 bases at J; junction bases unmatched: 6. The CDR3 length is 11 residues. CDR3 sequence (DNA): TGTGCCAGCATCAGCGGGAGGATGCAGTATTTT. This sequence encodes CASISGRMQYF.

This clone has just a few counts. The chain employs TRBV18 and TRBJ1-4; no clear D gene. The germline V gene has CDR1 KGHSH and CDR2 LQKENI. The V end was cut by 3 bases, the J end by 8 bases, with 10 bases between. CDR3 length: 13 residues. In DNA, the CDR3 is TGTGCCAGCTCACCTTCACCATACGAAAAACTGTTTTTT. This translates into CASSPSPYEKLFF.

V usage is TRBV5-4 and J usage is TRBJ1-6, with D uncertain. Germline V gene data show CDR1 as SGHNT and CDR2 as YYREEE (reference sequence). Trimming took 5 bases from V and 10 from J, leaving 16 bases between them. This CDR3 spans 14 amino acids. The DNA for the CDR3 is TGTGCCAGCAGTCGGACTGCCCTAATATCACCCCTCCACTTT. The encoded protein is CASSRTALISPLHF.

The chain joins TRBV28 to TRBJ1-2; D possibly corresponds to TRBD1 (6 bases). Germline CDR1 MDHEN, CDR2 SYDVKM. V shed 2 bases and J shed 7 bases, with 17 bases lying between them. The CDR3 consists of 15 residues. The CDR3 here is CASSLRGAFWLGYTF. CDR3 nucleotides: TGTGCCAGCAGTTTAAGGGGGGCCTTTTGGCTTGGCTACACCTTC.

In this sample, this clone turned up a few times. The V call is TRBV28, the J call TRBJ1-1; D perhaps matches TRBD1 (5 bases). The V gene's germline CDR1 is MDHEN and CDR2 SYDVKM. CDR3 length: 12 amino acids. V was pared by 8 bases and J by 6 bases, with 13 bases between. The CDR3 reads CASSGWGAEAFF. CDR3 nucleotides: TGTGCCAGCTCCGGATGGGGGGCTGAAGCTTTCTTT.

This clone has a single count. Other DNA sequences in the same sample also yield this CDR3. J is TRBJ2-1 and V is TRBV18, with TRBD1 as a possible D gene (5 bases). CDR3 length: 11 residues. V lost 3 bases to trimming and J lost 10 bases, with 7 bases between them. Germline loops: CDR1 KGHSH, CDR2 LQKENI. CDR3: CASSPRQEQFF. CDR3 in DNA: TGTGCCAGCTCACCCCGACAGGAGCAGTTCTTC.

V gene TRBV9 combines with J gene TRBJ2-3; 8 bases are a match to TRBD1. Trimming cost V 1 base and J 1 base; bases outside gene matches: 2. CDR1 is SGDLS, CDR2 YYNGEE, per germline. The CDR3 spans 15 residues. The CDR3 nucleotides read TGTGCCAGCAGCGTACAGGGGGCCGGCACAGATACGCAGTATTTT. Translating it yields CASSVQGAGTDTQYF.

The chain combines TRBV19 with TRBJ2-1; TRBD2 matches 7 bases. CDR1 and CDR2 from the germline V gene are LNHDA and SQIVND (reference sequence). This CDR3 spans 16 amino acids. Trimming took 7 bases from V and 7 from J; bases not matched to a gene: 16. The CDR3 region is CASTPPDWRGLNEQFF. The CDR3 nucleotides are TGTGCCAGTACTCCTCCGGACTGGCGGGGGTTGAATGAGCAGTTCTTC.